These 18 T cell receptor beta chains came from one sample sequenced in a study of cytomegalovirus exposure and HLA in healthy donors. 13 Jbeta primers and 60 Vbeta primers were used for the PCR. Libraries were prepared by immunoSEQ multiplex PCR; TCRdb keeps only in-frame clonotypes and omits some of them. The table has about 180,000 clones, over 70% seen once. Specimen: PBMCs. These receptors all come from a man younger than 35 in good health and CMV-seronegative.

The J gene is TRBJ1-6, the V gene TRBV5-1, with D perhaps TRBD1 (5 bases). CDR3 size: 16 residues. CDR1 and CDR2 from the germline V gene are SGHRS and YFSETQ. V was shortened by 1 base and J by 7 bases, with 15 bases between the two germline ends. The DNA of the CDR3 is TGCGCCAGCAGCTTGTGGCAGGGTGGCCCAAATTCACCCCTCCACTTT. This codes for CASSLWQGGPNSPLHF.

J is TRBJ1-1 and V is TRBV9; D not resolved. CDR1 is SGDLS and CDR2 is YYNGEE in the germline V gene. V gave up 2 bases and J gave up 10 bases, with 12 bases separating them. The CDR3 spans 12 residues. The CDR3 DNA reads TGTGCCAGCAGCGTTCTTGGGCAGGTAGCTTTCTTT. Amino acid sequence: CASSVLGQVAFF.

There are a few counts of this clone. The genes are TRBV11-2 and TRBJ1-5; no definite D call. The germline V and J ends were trimmed by 1 base and 3 bases, with 4 bases remaining between them. The CDR3 contains 13 residues. From germline, CDR1 is SGHAT and CDR2 FQNNGV. The CDR3, as DNA: TGTGCCAGCAGCTTAGGACACAATCAGCCCCAGCATTTT. Its protein product is CASSLGHNQPQHF.

The chain recombines TRBV6-5 with TRBJ2-5; TRBD2 is a possible D gene (9 bases). Germline V gene lookup returns CDR1 MNHEY and CDR2 SVGAGI. This CDR3 is 15 amino acids long. Between the trimmed V and J ends, which lost 4 bases and 11 bases, there was a span of 23 bases. The CDR3 loop reads CASSSLAGGGGEQYF. The CDR3 DNA follows: TGTGCCAGCAGTTCCCTTGCAGGGGGCGGGGGGGAGCAGTACTTC.

The V gene is TRBV5-1, the J gene TRBJ2-7, with 7 bases lining up with TRBD1. CDR3 length: 14 amino acids. Losses at the gene ends were 0 bases for V and 1 base for J; bases not matched to a gene: 1. Germline V gives CDR1 SGHRS, CDR2 YFSETQ. DNA for the CDR3: TGCGCCAGCAGCTTGGGACAGGGATCCTACGAGCAGTACTTC. Translating it yields CASSLGQGSYEQYF.

The chain couples TRBV30 to TRBJ1-6; 7 bases map to TRBD1. CDR1 GTSNPN and CDR2 SVGIG come from the germline V gene (reference sequence). There are 12 residues in the CDR3. Germline trimming cut 7 bases from V and 9 bases from J; bases unmatched to any gene: 6. CDR3 bases: TGTGCCTACCAGGGGGTAGGTTCACCCCTCCACTTT. Encoded protein: CAYQGVGSPLHF.

The V call is TRBV6-5, the J call TRBJ1-2, with TRBD1 identical over 8 bases. The CDR3 consists of 14 residues. The V segment lost 6 bases and the J segment 8 bases; nucleotides outside the gene matches: 11. CDR1 and CDR2 from the germline V gene are MNHEY and SVGAGI. The CDR3 region is CASRRQRQGRGYTF. DNA of the CDR3: TGTGCCAGCAGACGTCAGCGACAGGGGCGAGGCTACACCTTC.

This clone was detected only a few times. This chain connects TRBV7-3 to TRBJ2-2, with unresolved D. Trimming shortened V by 6 bases and J by 4 bases, and 9 bases separated the two germline ends. Germline lookup yields CDR1 SGHTA and CDR2 FQGTGA. The CDR3 length is 13 residues. The CDR3, as DNA: TGTGCCAGCAGGCCTTCCAGCACCGGGGAGCTGTTTTTT. Encoded protein: CASRPSSTGELFF.

The V and J genes are TRBV29-1 and TRBJ1-2, with TRBD1 identical over 11 bases. With 0 bases clipped from V and 8 bases from J, the junction kept 11 bases outside the gene matches. Germline V gene lookup returns CDR1 SQVTM and CDR2 ANQGSEA. The CDR3 is 16 residues long. In DNA, the CDR3 is TGCAGCGTTGAAGATGGGACAGGGGGTAGGGAGGGCGGCTACACCTTC. Residues: CSVEDGTGGREGGYTF.

This clone came up once. The J gene is TRBJ1-5, the V gene TRBV6-5; D unclear. The CDR3 runs 14 residues. The germline V and J ends were trimmed by 6 bases and 3 bases, with 12 bases remaining between them. Per the germline V gene, CDR1 is MNHEY and CDR2 is SVGAGI. Here the CDR3 reads CASSPAGVNQPQHF. The CDR3 DNA follows: TGTGCCAGCAGCCCCGCGGGCGTCAATCAGCCCCAGCATTTT.

This clone was observed a handful of times. The rearrangement uses TRBV2 and TRBJ2-7; a possible D gene is TRBD1 (6 bases). CDR1 and CDR2 (germline): SNHLY, FYNNEI. CDR3 length equals 13 residues. Trimming removed 1 base from V and 4 bases from J, with 8 bases in between. Here the CDR3 DNA reads TGTGCCAGCAGTGAAGGGGACAAGTACGAGCAGTACTTC. Translation gives CASSEGDKYEQYF.

The genes are TRBV5-1 and TRBJ2-5; 7 bases map to TRBD2. The better agreement between TRBJ2-7 and the DNA end casts doubt on the J call. Germline V gene data show CDR1 as SGHRS and CDR2 as YFSETQ. The CDR3 is made up of 15 amino acids. The CDR3 spells CASSLHGAGAYEQYF. Written as DNA, the CDR3 is TGCGCCAGCAGCTTGCATGGTGCGGGAGCCTACGAGCAGTACTTC.

The DNA for the CDR3 is TGTGCCAGCATCCTGAGGGGGACTAGCGGGAGAGCATCAAGGAATGAGCAGTTCTTC. Encoded protein: CASILRGTSGRASRNEQFF. The chain recombines TRBV2 with TRBJ2-1; TRBD2 agrees at 14 bases. Germline lookup yields CDR1 SNHLY and CDR2 FYNNEI. The CDR3 contains 19 residues. Trimming took 7 bases from V and 7 from J; bases not matched to a gene: 18.

This rearrangement joins TRBV6-1 to TRBJ2-3; 7 bases line up with TRBD1. The junction had 9 bases not matched to a gene; V was cut back by 4 bases and J by 5 bases. The CDR3 spans 15 residues. Germline V lookup: CDR1 MNHNS, CDR2 SASEGT. CDR3 in amino acids: CASSGLRQGLDTQYF. CDR3 nucleotide sequence: TGTGCCAGCAGTGGATTGAGACAGGGATTAGATACGCAGTATTTT.

This clone was counted a single time. The chain links TRBV9 to TRBJ1-6; D possibly corresponds to TRBD1 (6 bases). This CDR3 has 15 residues. Germline loops: CDR1 SGDLS, CDR2 YYNGEE. Trimming removed 4 bases at V and 5 bases at J, with 13 bases between. CDR3 nucleotide sequence: TGTGCCAGCAGCTCGGGACAACTAGATAATTCACCCCTCCACTTT. It codes for CASSSGQLDNSPLHF.

The chain combines TRBV5-1 with TRBJ1-2; 7 bases map to TRBD1. The V segment lost 1 base and the J segment 3 bases; nucleotides outside the gene matches: 3. The CDR3 has 14 residues. The germline V gene has CDR1 SGHRS and CDR2 YFSETQ. The CDR3 region has the DNA TGCGCCAGCAGCTTGTGGGACAGCGACTATGGCTACACCTTC. Protein product: CASSLWDSDYGYTF.

The chain combines TRBV7-8 with TRBJ2-1, with TRBD1 matching 9 bases. CDR1 is SGHVS, CDR2 FQNEAQ, per germline. V shed 1 base and J 9 bases; nucleotides not matched to a gene: 13. The CDR3 sequence is 17 residues long. The CDR3 sequence is CASSLGYRGPRRSEQFF. Written as DNA, the CDR3 is TGTGCCAGCAGCTTAGGTTACAGGGGGCCGAGGAGAAGTGAGCAGTTCTTC.

V usage is TRBV12-2 and J usage is TRBJ2-7; the table's D gene call, TRBD2, was not cross checked with the DNA. TRBV12-2 is a listed pseudogene. The CDR3 has 19 residues. The CDR3 nucleotides read TGTGCAAGTCGCTTCCCAGGGGCTAGCGGGGGATCGAGCTCCTACGAGCAGTACTTC. Translating gives CASRFPGASGGSSSYEQYF.